This passage covers 7 T cell receptor beta chains from one sample sequenced in a study of blood T cell repertoires in COVID-19. Here immunoSEQ multiplex PCR was the method, and the copy in TCRdb shows in-frame clones only, minus some. The data show about 250,000 clones, under 90% seen once. Sequencing used PBMCs or T cells enriched from blood (not recorded which). The receptors stem from a man in his forties who had recovered from COVID-19.

On this clone itself: This same CDR3 is encoded by further DNA sequences in the sample. The V and J genes are TRBV27 and TRBJ2-1, with D possibly being TRBD2 (6 bases). Germline lookup yields CDR1 MNHEY and CDR2 SMNVEV (reference sequence). This CDR3 has 16 residues. The V gene lost 0 bases and the J gene lost 0 bases, with 9 bases spanning the gap. Written as DNA, the CDR3 is TGTGCCAGCAGTTTATCTGCGGGGAGCTCCTACAATGAGCAGTTCTTC. Protein: CASSLSAGSSYNEQFF.

The rearrangement uses TRBV7-8 and TRBJ2-7; unclear D gene. The CDR3 sequence is 14 residues long. The V and J ends lost 0 bases and 3 bases respectively, with 9 bases between them. Germline values: CDR1 SGHVS, CDR2 FQNEAQ. CDR3 sequence (DNA): TGTGCCAGCAGCTTAGCAGTCCTCGGCTACGAGCAGTACTTC. This codes for CASSLAVLGYEQYF.

The chain combines TRBV5-6 with TRBJ2-7, with TRBD2 matching 16 bases. CDR3 length: 17 amino acids. Germline CDR1 and CDR2: SGHDT and YYEEEE. V gave up 0 bases and J gave up 2 bases; unmatched junction bases: 2. Here the CDR3 reads CASSLVGTSGRAYEQYF. For the CDR3, the DNA is TGTGCCAGCAGCTTGGTGGGGACTAGCGGGAGGGCCTACGAGCAGTACTTC.

This chain connects TRBV5-1 to TRBJ2-1; 10 bases match TRBD2. CDR3 length: 15 amino acids. Germline V gene data show CDR1 as SGHRS and CDR2 as YFSETQ. Losses at the gene ends were 4 bases for V and 10 bases for J; bases not matched to a gene: 11. The CDR3 spells CASSNPSGGAGEQFF. For the CDR3, the DNA is TGCGCCAGCAGCAACCCAAGCGGGGGGGCAGGGGAGCAGTTCTTC.

The chain links TRBV6-5 to TRBJ1-6; D gene unclear. Trimming shortened V by 5 bases and J by 5 bases, and 10 bases separated the two germline ends. The length of the CDR3 is 14 residues. In germline, CDR1 is MNHEY, CDR2 SVGAGI. The CDR3 protein is CASSRRRDNSPLHF. For the CDR3, the DNA is TGTGCCAGCAGTCGTCGACGGGATAATTCACCCCTCCACTTT.

The J gene is TRBJ1-2, the V gene TRBV3-1 (or the pseudogene TRBV3-2); a weak D match, TRBD1 (5 bases). V was clipped by 0 bases and J by 8 bases, with 19 bases between them. The CDR3 extends over 16 amino acids. Germline V lookup: CDR1 LGHDT, CDR2 YNNKEL (reference sequence). This chain's CDR3 is CASSQDWQGSFSGYTF. CDR3 nucleotide sequence: TGTGCCAGCAGCCAAGATTGGCAGGGATCCTTTTCGGGCTACACCTTC.

The chain recombines TRBV5-1 with TRBJ2-3; 7 bases are a match to TRBD2. CDR1 SGHRS and CDR2 YFSETQ come from the germline V gene. This CDR3 spans 13 amino acids. Trimming took 4 bases from V and 6 from J; bases not matched to a gene: 5. The CDR3 here is CASSEGGRDTQYF. Here the CDR3 DNA reads TGCGCCAGCAGCGAGGGAGGGAGGGATACGCAGTATTTT.